This T cell receptor beta chain was identified during a study of T-cell reconstitution after alpha-beta-depleted transplantation in children. The CDR3 consists of 16 residues. Germline V CDR1 and CDR2: SEHNR, FQNEAQ (reference sequence). The V and J ends lost 3 bases and 1 base respectively, with 15 bases between them. This clonotype was counted only a few times. Its target is unknown. Study results and limitations: The high TCRbeta diversity at day 60 in some patients came from surviving recipient T cells and thymic progenitors.

Preparation of the TCRbeta library involved a method that used unique molecular identifiers. MiXCR was run by TCRdb on the PCR reads, yielding one entry per CDR3 protein. The sample contains roughly 200,000 distinct CDR3 sequences, under 8.5% of which appear only once. The material was PBMCs, obtained before TCRalphabeta/CD19-depleted stem cell transplant. This sequence was found in a boy between 2 and 15 years old with acute lymphoblastic leukemia, due to receive a stem cell transplant. The genes are TRBV7-9 and TRBJ1-1, with D perhaps matching TRBD1 (6 bases). CDR3: CASSFGVGGQNTEAFF. The CDR3 DNA reads as TGTGCCAGCAGCTTTGGTGTAGGGGGGCAGAACACTGAAGCTTTCTTT.